Reported below is one TCR beta chain. Its antigen is currently unknown. The sample comes from a study of cytomegalovirus exposure and HLA in healthy donors. This CDR3 is 16 amino acids long. The donors gave bone marrow, and they were healthy. The study, taken as a whole, reports: Follow-up analysis later connected one missense variant in DCLRE1C with trimming of TCR beta V- and J-genes. An analysis was carried out later, and it reportedly showed fewer N-insertions in an Asian-associated ancestry cluster than the 666-donor mean.

PCR primers comprised 60 Vbeta and 13 Jbeta primers. Original handling: Approximately 83 million unique TCR beta chains, roughly 12 million shared, were counted in a later analysis. Libraries were prepared by immunoSEQ multiplex PCR; TCRdb keeps only in-frame clonotypes and omits some of them. The V and J calls and clone size come from that table; D and trimming were worked out from the DNA. The sample shows some 160,000 clones, 70% to 90% of them seen only once. The sequence was collected from a young man in good health and CMV-seropositive. V usage is TRBV21-1 and J usage is TRBJ1-1; TRBD1 is the table's D call, not checked against the DNA. TRBV21-1 is a known pseudogene. Sequenced: PBMCs. The DNA for the CDR3 is TGTGCCAGCAGCAAAGGGTGGGCAGGGGGAGACACTGAAGCTTTCTTT. It is translated as CASSKGWAGGDTEAFF.